The next 14 T cell receptor beta chains were all read from a single sample in a study of liver allograft versus peripheral blood T cells. In the study overall: Recipients' peripheral blood supplied the T cell receptor repertoires against which those in transplanted livers were compared.

In TCRdb, the reads were re-called with MiXCR into one record per CDR3 protein. The table lists about 6,600 distinct CDR3 sequences, 16% of them singletons. Receptor source: a human patient who had a liver transplant. Certain T cells may be donor cells from the graft.

This chain connects TRBV10-3 to TRBJ2-7; no firm D call. Germline V gene lookup returns CDR1 ENHRY and CDR2 SYGVKD. The CDR3 extends over 12 amino acids. V was trimmed by 4 bases and J by 5 bases, leaving 9 bases between them. As DNA, the CDR3 is TGTGCCATCAGTGGGTACGGCAACGAGCAGTACTTC. The encoded protein is CAISGYGNEQYF.

This clonotype is deemed medium-sized. J is TRBJ1-2 and V is TRBV6-6; TRBD1 matches 8 bases. The CDR3 has 14 residues. V was pared by 4 bases and J by 3 bases, with 4 bases of the junction left unmatched. Germline V CDR1 and CDR2: MNHNY, SVGAGI (reference sequence). The DNA for the CDR3 is TGTGCCAGCAGTTCTCCGGACAGGGACTATGGCTACACCTTC. Translation: CASSSPDRDYGYTF.

This clonotype was recorded at least ten times. In DNA, the CDR3 is TGTGCCAGCAGTTCCGTAAATAACTACGAGCAGTACTTC. Amino acids: CASSSVNNYEQYF. V gene TRBV6-2 or TRBV6-3 combines with J gene TRBJ2-7; no reliable D call. This CDR3 is 13 amino acids long. Trimming removed 4 bases at V and 3 bases at J, with 10 bases between. CDR1 and CDR2 from the germline V gene are MNHEY and SVGEGT.

Note on this clonotype: A far larger clone is one base from this, pointing to a likely read error. The V and J genes are TRBV18 and TRBJ1-1, with 8 bases fitting TRBD1. The J call is uncertain, as TRBJ2-1 better fits the DNA end. Germline V gene lookup returns CDR1 KGHSH and CDR2 LQKENI. The CDR3 spans 14 residues. The CDR3 loop reads CASPPGQGPNEQFF. The CDR3 DNA reads TGTGCCAGCCCACCCGGACAGGGCCCTAATGAGCAGTTCTTC.

This clonotype came up a few times. This sequence joins TRBV20-1 and TRBJ2-3; 9 bases are shared with TRBD1. This CDR3 spans 14 amino acids. CDR1 is DFQATT and CDR2 is SNEGSKA in the germline V gene (reference sequence). This CDR3 is CSQGTGGGSDTQYF. CDR3 DNA: TGCAGCCAGGGTACAGGGGGCGGGTCAGATACGCAGTATTTT.

This clonotype is medium-sized (0.01 to 0.1%) within its sample. The genes are TRBV29-1 and TRBJ2-5; possibly TRBD1 for D (6 bases). The V gene's germline CDR1 is SQVTM and CDR2 ANQGSEA. CDR3 length equals 13 residues. CDR3 amino acids: CTTGRGLGETQYF. CDR3 nucleotide sequence: TGCACCACGGGCAGGGGCTTGGGAGAGACCCAGTACTTC.

The rearrangement links TRBV20-1 to TRBJ1-1; no clear D gene. Germline CDR1 is DFQATT and CDR2 is SNEGSKA (reference sequence). The germline V and J ends were trimmed by 3 bases and 2 bases, with 13 bases remaining between them. The length of the CDR3 is 14 residues. In DNA form, the CDR3 reads TGCAGTGCTAGGTCCCTCCTCACAAACACTGAAGCTTTCTTT. Translated: CSARSLLTNTEAFF.

This clonotype occurred a few times. V gene TRBV2 combines with J gene TRBJ1-6; TRBD1 matches at 7 bases. The J segment lost 4 bases and the V segment lost 5 bases, leaving 8 bases of the junction unmatched. CDR1 is SNHLY and CDR2 is FYNNEI in the germline V gene. There are 16 residues in the CDR3. This CDR3 is CASSTTGVGYNSPLHF. CDR3 DNA sequence: TGTGCCAGCAGTACAACAGGGGTGGGATATAATTCACCCCTCCACTTT.

At least ten counts were recorded for this clonotype. The chain is built from TRBV11-2 and TRBJ2-7; no clear D gene. From germline, CDR1 is SGHAT and CDR2 FQNNGV. V dropped 2 bases and J dropped 2 bases, with 16 bases sitting between them. This CDR3 is 16 amino acids long. CDR3 protein: CASSLRSPGGAYEQYF. The CDR3 region has the DNA TGTGCCAGCAGCTTAAGATCCCCCGGCGGTGCCTACGAGCAGTACTTC.

The V and J genes are TRBV30 and TRBJ1-5, with unresolved D. Germline V gene lookup returns CDR1 GTSNPN and CDR2 SVGIG (reference sequence). The CDR3 is 13 residues long. V shed 1 base and J shed 4 bases, with 8 bases lying between them. The CDR3 bases are TGTGCCTGGAGTGGGAAGGCTAATCAGCCCCAGCATTTT. It yields the protein CAWSGKANQPQHF.

This clonotype rates as medium-sized. The rearrangement links TRBV19 to TRBJ2-2; 8 bases fit TRBD2. J lost 2 bases, V lost 5 bases, and 7 bases had no gene match. Germline V gene lookup returns CDR1 LNHDA and CDR2 SQIVND (reference sequence). The length of the CDR3 is 16 residues. CDR3 nucleotide sequence: TGTGCCAGTAGTCCTCAGCGGGGGCCCAACACCGGGGAGCTGTTTTTT. Its protein is CASSPQRGPNTGELFF.

This clonotype is labeled as medium-sized (0.01 to 0.1%). The chain links TRBV11-2 to TRBJ1-2, with unresolved D. V was shortened by 3 bases and J by 8 bases, with 13 bases between the two germline ends. The germline gives CDR1 SGHAT, CDR2 FQNNGV. The CDR3 loop spans 13 amino acids. This chain's CDR3 is CASSFTSEGGYTF. CDR3 sequence (DNA): TGTGCCAGCAGCTTTACATCTGAAGGCGGCTACACCTTC.

This clonotype is categorized as medium-sized. The genes are TRBV18 and TRBJ2-7; TRBD2 is a possible D gene (5 bases). The germline V and J ends were trimmed by 5 bases and 6 bases, with 20 bases remaining between them. The length of the CDR3 is 15 residues. Germline V gives CDR1 KGHSH, CDR2 LQKENI. The chain's CDR3 is CASSAESLHRGEQYF. CDR3 sequence (DNA): TGTGCCAGCTCAGCCGAGAGTCTACATCGGGGCGAGCAGTACTTC.

J is TRBJ1-1 and V is TRBV2, with D maybe TRBD1 (5 bases). The CDR3 loop spans 14 amino acids. Between the trimmed V and J ends, which lost 3 bases and 6 bases, there was a span of 14 bases. The germline V gene has CDR1 SNHLY and CDR2 FYNNEI. CDR3: CASSEGWGGAEAFF. DNA of the CDR3: TGTGCCAGCAGTGAGGGTTGGGGGGGGGCTGAAGCTTTCTTT.